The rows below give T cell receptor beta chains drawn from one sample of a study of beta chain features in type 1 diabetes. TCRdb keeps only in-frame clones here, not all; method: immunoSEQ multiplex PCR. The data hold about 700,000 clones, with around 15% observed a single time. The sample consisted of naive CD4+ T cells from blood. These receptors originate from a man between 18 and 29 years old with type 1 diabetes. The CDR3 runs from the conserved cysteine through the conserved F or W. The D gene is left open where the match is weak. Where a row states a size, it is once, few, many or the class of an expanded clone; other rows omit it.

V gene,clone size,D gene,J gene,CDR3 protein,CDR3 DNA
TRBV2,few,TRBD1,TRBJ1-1,CADSTGAWSEAFF,TGTGCCGATTCCACAGGGGCCTGGAGCGAAGCTTTCTTT
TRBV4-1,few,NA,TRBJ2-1,CASSHPASGLYNEQFF,TGCGCCAGCAGCCACCCCGCCAGCGGTCTATACAATGAGCAGTTCTTC
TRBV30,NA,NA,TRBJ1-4,CAWSVRTNEKLFF,TGTGCCTGGAGTGTACGGACTAATGAAAAACTGTTTTTT
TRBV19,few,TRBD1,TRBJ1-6,CATMGQANSPLHF,TGTGCCACCATGGGACAGGCGAATTCACCCCTCCACTTT
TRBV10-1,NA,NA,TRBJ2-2,CASSGGTNTGELFF,TGCGCCAGCAGTGGGGGTACGAACACCGGGGAGCTGTTTTTT
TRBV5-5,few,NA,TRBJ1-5,CASSLGVSNQPQHF,TGTGCCAGCAGCTTGGGTGTAAGCAATCAGCCCCAGCATTTT
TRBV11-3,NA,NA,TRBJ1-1,CASSLRRVGGLDEAFF,TGTGCCAGCAGCCTAAGGAGAGTCGGGGGCCTGGATGAAGCTTTCTTT
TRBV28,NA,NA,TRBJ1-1,CASSIPSAEAFF,TGTGCCAGCAGTATACCCTCGGCAGAGGCTTTCTTT
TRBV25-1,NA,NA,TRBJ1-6,CASRAGISPLHF,TGTGCCAGCAGGGCAGGGATTTCACCCCTCCACTTT
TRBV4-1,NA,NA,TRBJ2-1,CASSHTDRNEQFF,TGCGCCAGCAGCCATACGGACAGAAATGAGCAGTTCTTC
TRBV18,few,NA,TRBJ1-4,CASSQGITNEKLFF,TGTGCCAGCTCACAGGGGATAACTAATGAAAAACTGTTTTTT
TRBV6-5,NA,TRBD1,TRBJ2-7,CASSYSGQGRYEQYF,TGTGCCAGCAGTTACTCAGGACAGGGGCGCTACGAGCAGTACTTC
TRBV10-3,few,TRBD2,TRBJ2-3,CAISETSGGPDTQYF,TGTGCCATCAGTGAAACTAGCGGGGGGCCAGATACGCAGTATTTT
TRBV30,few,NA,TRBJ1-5,CAWSLRGPNQPQHF,TGTGCCTGGAGTTTGCGCGGACCAAATCAGCCCCAGCATTTT
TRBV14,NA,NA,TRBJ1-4,CASSRDSGGKLFF,TGTGCCAGCAGCCGGGACTCCGGAGGAAAACTGTTTTTT
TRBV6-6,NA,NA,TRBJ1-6,CASSYDWTEGSPLHF,TGTGCCAGCAGTTACGATTGGACAGAGGGTTCACCCCTCCACTTT
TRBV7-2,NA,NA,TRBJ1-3,CASSLGGNSGNTIYF,TGTGCCAGCAGCTTAGGTGGGAACTCTGGAAACACCATATATTTT
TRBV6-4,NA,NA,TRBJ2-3,CASSTGSGRSDTQYF,TGTGCCAGCAGTACGGGTAGCGGTCGATCAGATACGCAGTATTTT
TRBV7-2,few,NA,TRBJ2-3,CASSLDRASTQYF,TGTGCCAGCAGCTTAGATCGGGCATCTACGCAGTATTTT
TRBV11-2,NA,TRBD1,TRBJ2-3,CASSLGQGILLQLGDTQYF,TGTGCCAGCAGCTTGGGACAGGGAATACTATTGCAGCTAGGGGATACGCAGTATTTT
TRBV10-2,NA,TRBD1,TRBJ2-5,CASSSGTGVETQYF,TGCGCCAGCAGTTCAGGGACAGGGGTAGAGACCCAGTACTTC
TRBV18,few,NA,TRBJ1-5,CASSLGLGENQPQHF,TGTGCCAGCTCGCTTGGATTGGGAGAAAATCAGCCCCAGCATTTT
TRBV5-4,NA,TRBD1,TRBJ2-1,CASSIGQGGSEQFF,TGTGCCAGCAGCATCGGACAGGGTGGGAGTGAGCAGTTCTTC
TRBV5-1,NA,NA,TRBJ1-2,CASSLPAGVGGYTF,TGCGCCAGCAGCTTACCGGCAGGGGTCGGTGGCTACACCTTC
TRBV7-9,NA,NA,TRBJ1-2,CASSLHTGLYGYTF,TGTGCCAGCAGCTTACATACAGGACTCTATGGCTACACCTTC
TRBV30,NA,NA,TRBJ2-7,CAWSDGDQYEQYF,TGTGCCTGGAGTGACGGGGACCAGTACGAGCAGTACTTC